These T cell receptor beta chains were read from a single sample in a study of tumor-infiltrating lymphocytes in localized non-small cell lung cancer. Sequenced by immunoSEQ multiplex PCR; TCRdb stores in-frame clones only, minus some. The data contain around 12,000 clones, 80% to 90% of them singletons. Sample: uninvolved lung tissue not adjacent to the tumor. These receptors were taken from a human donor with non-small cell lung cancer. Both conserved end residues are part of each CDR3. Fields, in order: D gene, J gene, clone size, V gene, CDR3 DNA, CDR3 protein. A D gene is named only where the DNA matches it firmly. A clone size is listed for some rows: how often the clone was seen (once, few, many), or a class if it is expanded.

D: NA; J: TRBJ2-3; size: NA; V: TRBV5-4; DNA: TGTGCCAGCAGGACGGGGACCCAAGATACGCAGTATTTT; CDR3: CASRTGTQDTQYF
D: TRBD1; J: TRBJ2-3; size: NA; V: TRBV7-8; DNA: TGTGCCAGCAGCTTAGCCTTCGGACAGGGAACAGATACGCAGTATTTT; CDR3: CASSLAFGQGTDTQYF
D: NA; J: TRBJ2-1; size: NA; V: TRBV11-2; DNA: TGTGCCAGCAGCTTAGCCTTCAATGAGCAGTTCTTC; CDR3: CASSLAFNEQFF
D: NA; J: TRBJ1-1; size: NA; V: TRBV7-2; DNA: TGTGCCAGCAGCACCGAAGGTTGGGGCACTGAAGCTTTCTTT; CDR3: CASSTEGWGTEAFF
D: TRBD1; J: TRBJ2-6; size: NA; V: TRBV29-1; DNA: TGCAGCGTCCCTGGACAGGGTGGGGTCTCTGGGGCCAACGTCCTGACTTTC; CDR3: CSVPGQGGVSGANVLTF
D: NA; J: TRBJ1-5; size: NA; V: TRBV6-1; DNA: TGTGCCAGCAGCAGTAATCAGCCCCAGCATTTT; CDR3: CASSSNQPQHF
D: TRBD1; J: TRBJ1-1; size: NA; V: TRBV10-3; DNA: TGTGCCATCAGAACAGGGGGCCAGGGGAACACTGAAGCTTTCTTT; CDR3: CAIRTGGQGNTEAFF
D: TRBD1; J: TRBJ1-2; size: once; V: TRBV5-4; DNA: TGTGCCAGCAGCTTGTGGGACAGGGAGAACTATGGCTACACCTTC; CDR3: CASSLWDRENYGYTF
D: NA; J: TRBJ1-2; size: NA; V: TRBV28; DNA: TGTGCCAGCAGTTCGTCTGGACGAAACCTCTATGGCTACACCTTC; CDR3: CASSSSGRNLYGYTF
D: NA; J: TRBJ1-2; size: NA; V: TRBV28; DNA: TGTGCCAGCAGTTTGGGTAAACTAGGGGGGTTCGGCTATGGCTACACCTTC; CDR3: CASSLGKLGGFGYGYTF
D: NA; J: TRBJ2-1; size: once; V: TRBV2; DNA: TGTGCCAGCGGGACCCCGGAAGAGGTTCAATACAATGAGCAGTTCTTC; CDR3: CASGTPEEVQYNEQFF
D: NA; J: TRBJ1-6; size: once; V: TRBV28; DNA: TGTGCCAGCACCCATGATCAGGGTGGGAATTCACCCCTCCACTTT; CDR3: CASTHDQGGNSPLHF
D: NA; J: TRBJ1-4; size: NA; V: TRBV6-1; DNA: TGTGCCAGCATGGGAGCAACAACTAATGAAAAACTGTTTTTT; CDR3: CASMGATTNEKLFF
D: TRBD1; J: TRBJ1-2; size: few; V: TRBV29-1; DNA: TGCAGCGTACGAGGACCTCAGGGGGCGAATAACTATGGCTACACCTTC; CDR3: CSVRGPQGANNYGYTF
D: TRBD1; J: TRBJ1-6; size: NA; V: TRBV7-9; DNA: TGTGCCAGCAGCTTCGGACAGGGGGGTTCACCCCTCCACTTT; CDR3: CASSFGQGGSPLHF
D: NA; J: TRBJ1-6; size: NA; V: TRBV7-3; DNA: TGTGCCAGCAGCTTAACGGGGGACTCCTATAATTCACCCCTCCACTTT; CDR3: CASSLTGDSYNSPLHF
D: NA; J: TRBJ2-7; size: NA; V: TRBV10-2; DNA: TGCGCCAGCAGTGATCGGTCCTACGAGCAGTACTTC; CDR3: CASSDRSYEQYF
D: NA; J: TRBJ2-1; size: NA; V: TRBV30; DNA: TGTGCCTGGGCCCCGGGCGACAATGAGCAGTTCTTC; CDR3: CAWAPGDNEQFF
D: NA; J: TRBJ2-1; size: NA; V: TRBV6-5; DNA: TGTGCCAGCAGTTACTCCCGGTATAATGAGCAGTTCTTC; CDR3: CASSYSRYNEQFF
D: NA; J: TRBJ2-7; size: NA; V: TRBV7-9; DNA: TGTGCCAGCAGCTCGGACGGTGTCGCCGAGCAGTACTTC; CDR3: CASSSDGVAEQYF
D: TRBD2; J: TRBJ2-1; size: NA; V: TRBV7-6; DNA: TGTGCCAGCAGCTTAGCGGGAGGGCCAGGCAATGAGCAGTTCTTC; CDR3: CASSLAGGPGNEQFF
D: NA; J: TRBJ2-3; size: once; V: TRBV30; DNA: TGTGCCTGGAAATTCTCAATAGACCCCCCGGCCGGCACAGATACGCAGTATTTT; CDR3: CAWKFSIDPPAGTDTQYF
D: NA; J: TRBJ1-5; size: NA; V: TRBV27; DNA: TGTGCCAGCAGACGGAGTTATAGCAATCAGCCCCAGCATTTT; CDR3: CASRRSYSNQPQHF
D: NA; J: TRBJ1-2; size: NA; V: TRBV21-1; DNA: TGTGCCAGCAGCAAACGTGGGGGTGGCTACACCTTC; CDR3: CASSKRGGGYTF
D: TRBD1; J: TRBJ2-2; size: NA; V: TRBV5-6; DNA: TGTGCCAGCAGCTTTCCGGACAGGGAGGCCACCGGGGAGCTGTTTTTT; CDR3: CASSFPDREATGELFF
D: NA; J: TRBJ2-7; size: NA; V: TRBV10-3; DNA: TGTGCCATCAAATTGGCAGGGGACCACAACGAGCAGTACTTC; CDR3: CAIKLAGDHNEQYF
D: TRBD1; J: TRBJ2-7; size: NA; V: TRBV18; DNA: TGTGCCAGCTCGCTTACAGGGGGCTACGAGCAGTACTTC; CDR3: CASSLTGGYEQYF
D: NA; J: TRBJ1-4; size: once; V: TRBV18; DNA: TGTGCCAGCTCACCGGCGGGAACTAATGAAAAACTGTTTTTT; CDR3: CASSPAGTNEKLFF
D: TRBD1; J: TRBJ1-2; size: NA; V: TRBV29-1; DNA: TGCAGCGTCGCGGACAGGGAAGATGGCTACACCTTC; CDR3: CSVADREDGYTF
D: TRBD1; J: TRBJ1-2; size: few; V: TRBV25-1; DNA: TGTGCCAGCAGTGAGCGGTTAGGGGGGACAGGTGGCTACACCTTC; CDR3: CASSERLGGTGGYTF
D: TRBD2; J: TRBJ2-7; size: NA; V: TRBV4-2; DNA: TGTGCCAGCAGCCCCACTAGCGGGAGTGCCTACGAGCAGTACTTC; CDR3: CASSPTSGSAYEQYF
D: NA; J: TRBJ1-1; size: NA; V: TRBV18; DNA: TGTGCCAGCTCACCACCTGGATACACTGAAGCTTTCTTT; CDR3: CASSPPGYTEAFF
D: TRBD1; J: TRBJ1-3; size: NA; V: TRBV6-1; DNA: TGTGCCAGCATATTAGGGACAGGGACTGGAAACACCATATATTTT; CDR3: CASILGTGTGNTIYF
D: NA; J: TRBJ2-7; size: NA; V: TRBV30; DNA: TGTGCCTGGAGCGTTTGGCCTCCGGGTAGGGAGCAGTACTTC; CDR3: CAWSVWPPGREQYF
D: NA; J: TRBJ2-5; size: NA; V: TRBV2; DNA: TGTGCCAGCATAGGTAGGGGAGAGACCCAGTACTTC; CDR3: CASIGRGETQYF
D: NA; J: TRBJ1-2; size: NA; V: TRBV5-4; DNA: TGTGCCAGCAGCTCGGTTGTCGGGGATGGCTACACCTTC; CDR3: CASSSVVGDGYTF
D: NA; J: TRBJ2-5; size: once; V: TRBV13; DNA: TGTGCCAGCAGCCTGTTGGGCCAAGAGACCCAGTACTTC; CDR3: CASSLLGQETQYF
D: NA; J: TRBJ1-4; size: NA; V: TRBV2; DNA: TGTGCCAGCAGTGATCTAGGGTCAACTAATGAAAAACTGTTTTTT; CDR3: CASSDLGSTNEKLFF
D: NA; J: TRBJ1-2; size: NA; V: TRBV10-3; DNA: TGTGCCATCAGCCCCGACGGGCCAGACCGCGATGGCTACACCTTC; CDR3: CAISPDGPDRDGYTF
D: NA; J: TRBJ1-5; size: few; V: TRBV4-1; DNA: TGCGCCAGCAGTCCGACTCGGGGAACTAGCAATCAGCCCCAGCATTTT; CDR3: CASSPTRGTSNQPQHF
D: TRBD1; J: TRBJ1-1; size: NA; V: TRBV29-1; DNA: TGCAGCGTTGAAAAACCCGACAGGGGGAGCACTGAAGCTTTCTTT; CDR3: CSVEKPDRGSTEAFF
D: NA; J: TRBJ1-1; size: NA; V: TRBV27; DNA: TGTGCCAGCTCCTCCTGGGCAACTAACCTTGATGAAGCTTTCTTT; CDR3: CASSSWATNLDEAFF
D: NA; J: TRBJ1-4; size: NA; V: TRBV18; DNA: TGTGCCAGCTCACCCTCCCGGGACAATGAAAAACTGTTTTTT; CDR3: CASSPSRDNEKLFF
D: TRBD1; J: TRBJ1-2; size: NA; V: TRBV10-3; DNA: TGTGCCGCGGGACAGGATGGCTACACCTTC; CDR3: CAAGQDGYTF
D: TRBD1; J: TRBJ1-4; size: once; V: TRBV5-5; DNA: TGTGCCAGCAGCTTGGACGGGACAGGGGTCGAAAAACTGTTTTTT; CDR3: CASSLDGTGVEKLFF
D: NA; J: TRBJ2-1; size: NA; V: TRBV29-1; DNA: TGCAGCGTTGAAGGGCGGAACTACTACAATGAGCAGTTCTTC; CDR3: CSVEGRNYYNEQFF
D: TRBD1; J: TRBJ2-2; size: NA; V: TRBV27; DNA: TGTGCCAGCAGTCGGGACAGGGGCACCGGGGAGCTGTTTTTT; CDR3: CASSRDRGTGELFF